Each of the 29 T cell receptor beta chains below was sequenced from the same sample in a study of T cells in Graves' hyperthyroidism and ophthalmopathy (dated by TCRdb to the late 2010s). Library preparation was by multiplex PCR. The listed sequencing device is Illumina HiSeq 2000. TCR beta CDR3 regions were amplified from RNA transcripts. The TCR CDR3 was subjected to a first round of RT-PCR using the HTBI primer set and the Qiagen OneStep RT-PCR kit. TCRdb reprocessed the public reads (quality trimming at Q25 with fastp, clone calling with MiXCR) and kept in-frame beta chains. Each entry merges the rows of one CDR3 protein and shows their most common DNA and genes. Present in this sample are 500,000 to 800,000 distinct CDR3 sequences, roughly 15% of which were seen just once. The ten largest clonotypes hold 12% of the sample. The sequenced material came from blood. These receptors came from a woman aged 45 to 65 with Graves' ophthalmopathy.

The CDR3 spells CASSQGPNTDTQYF. The CDR3 region has the DNA TGCGCCAGCAGCCAAGGACCGAACACAGATACGCAGTATTTT. V and J are TRBV4-3 and TRBJ2-3; D not certain. Germline CDR1 and CDR2: LGHNA and YSLEER. Trimming stripped 1 base from V and 2 bases from J, with 7 bases between. This CDR3 is 14 amino acids long.

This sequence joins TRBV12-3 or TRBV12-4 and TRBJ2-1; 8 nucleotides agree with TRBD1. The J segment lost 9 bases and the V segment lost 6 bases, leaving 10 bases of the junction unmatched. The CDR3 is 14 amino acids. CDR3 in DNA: TGTGCCAGCAGATGGGCGGACAGGGTGAGTGAGCAGTTCTTC. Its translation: CASRWADRVSEQFF.

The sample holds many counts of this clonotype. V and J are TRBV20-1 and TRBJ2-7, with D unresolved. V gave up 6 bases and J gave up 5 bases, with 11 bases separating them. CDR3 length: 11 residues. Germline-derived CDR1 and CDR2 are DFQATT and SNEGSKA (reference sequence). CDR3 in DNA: TGCAGTGCGAAGCTCATCCACGAGCAGTACTTC. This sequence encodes CSAKLIHEQYF.

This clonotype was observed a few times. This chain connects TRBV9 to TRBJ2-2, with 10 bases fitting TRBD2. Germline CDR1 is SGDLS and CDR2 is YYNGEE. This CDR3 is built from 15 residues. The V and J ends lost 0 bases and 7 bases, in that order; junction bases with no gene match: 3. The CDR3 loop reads CASSVELAGIGELFF. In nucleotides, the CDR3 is TGTGCCAGCAGCGTAGAACTAGCGGGAATCGGGGAGCTGTTTTTT.

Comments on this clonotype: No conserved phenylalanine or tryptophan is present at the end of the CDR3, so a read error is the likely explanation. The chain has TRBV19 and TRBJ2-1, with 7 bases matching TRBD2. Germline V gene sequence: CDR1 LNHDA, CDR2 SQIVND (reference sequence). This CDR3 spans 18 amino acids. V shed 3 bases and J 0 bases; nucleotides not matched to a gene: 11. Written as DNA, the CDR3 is TGTGCCAGTAGTATGTCTAGCGGAGGTTGGAGCTCCTACAATGAGCAGTTCCTC. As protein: CASSMSSGGWSSYNEQFL.

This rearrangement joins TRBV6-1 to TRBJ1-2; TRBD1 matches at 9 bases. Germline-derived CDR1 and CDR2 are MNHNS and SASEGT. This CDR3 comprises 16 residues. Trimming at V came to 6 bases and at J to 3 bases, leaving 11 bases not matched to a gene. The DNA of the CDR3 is TGTGCCAGCAGGTCCGGGACAGGGCTTTCGGACTATGGCTACACCTTC. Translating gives CASRSGTGLSDYGYTF.

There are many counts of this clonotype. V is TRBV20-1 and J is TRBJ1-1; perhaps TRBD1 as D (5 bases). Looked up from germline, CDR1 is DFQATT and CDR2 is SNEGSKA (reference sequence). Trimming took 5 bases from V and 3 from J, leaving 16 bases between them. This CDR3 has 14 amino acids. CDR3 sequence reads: CSAETDSSDTEAFF. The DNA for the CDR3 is TGCAGTGCTGAAACCGACAGTTCGGACACTGAAGCTTTCTTT.

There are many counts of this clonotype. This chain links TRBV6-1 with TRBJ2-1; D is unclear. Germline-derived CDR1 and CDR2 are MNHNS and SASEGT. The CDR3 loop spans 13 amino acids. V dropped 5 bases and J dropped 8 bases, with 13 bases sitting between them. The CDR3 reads CASSKTPLDEQFF. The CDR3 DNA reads TGTGCCAGCAGTAAGACACCCTTGGATGAGCAGTTCTTC.

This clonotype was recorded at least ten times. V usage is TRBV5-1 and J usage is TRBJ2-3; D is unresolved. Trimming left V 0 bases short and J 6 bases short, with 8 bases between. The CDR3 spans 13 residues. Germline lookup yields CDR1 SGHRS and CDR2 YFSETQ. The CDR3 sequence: CASSLADSDTQYF. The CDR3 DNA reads TGCGCCAGCAGCTTGGCCGACTCGGATACGCAGTATTTT.

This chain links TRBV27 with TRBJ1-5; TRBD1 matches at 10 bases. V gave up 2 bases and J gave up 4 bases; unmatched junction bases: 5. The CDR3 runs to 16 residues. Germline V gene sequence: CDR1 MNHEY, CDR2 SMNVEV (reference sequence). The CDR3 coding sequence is TGTGCCAGCAGTTTAAGGGGGGACAGGGGAAATCAGCCCCAGCATTTT. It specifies CASSLRGDRGNQPQHF.

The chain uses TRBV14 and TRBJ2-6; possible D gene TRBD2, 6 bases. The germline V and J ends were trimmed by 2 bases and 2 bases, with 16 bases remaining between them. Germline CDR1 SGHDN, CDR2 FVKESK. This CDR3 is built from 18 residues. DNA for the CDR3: TGTGCCAGCAGCCAAATTGTCCCGGGAGATCCTGGGGCCAACGTCCTGACTTTC. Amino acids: CASSQIVPGDPGANVLTF. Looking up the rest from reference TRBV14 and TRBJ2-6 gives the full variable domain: EAGVTQFPSHSVIEKGQTVTLRCDPISGHDNLYWYRRVMGKEIKFLLHFVKESKQDESGMPNNRFLAERTGGTYSTLKVQPAELEDSGVYFCASSQIVPGDPGANVLTFGAGSRLTVL.

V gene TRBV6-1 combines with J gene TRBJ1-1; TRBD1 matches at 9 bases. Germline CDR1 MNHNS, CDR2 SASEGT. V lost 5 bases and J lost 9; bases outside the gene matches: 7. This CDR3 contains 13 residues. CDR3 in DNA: TGTGCCAGCAGTCCAGGGACAGGGTTCCAAGCTTTCTTT. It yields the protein CASSPGTGFQAFF.

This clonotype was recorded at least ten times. CDR3 sequence: CASRRRVGQVLTYEQYF. For the CDR3, the DNA is TGTGCCAGCAGGCGAAGGGTTGGACAGGTCCTCACCTACGAGCAGTACTTC. This chain uses TRBV28 with TRBJ2-7; 7 nucleotides align to TRBD1. The germline V gene has CDR1 MDHEN and CDR2 SYDVKM. With 6 bases clipped from V and 2 bases from J, the junction kept 16 bases outside the gene matches. This CDR3 has 17 amino acids.

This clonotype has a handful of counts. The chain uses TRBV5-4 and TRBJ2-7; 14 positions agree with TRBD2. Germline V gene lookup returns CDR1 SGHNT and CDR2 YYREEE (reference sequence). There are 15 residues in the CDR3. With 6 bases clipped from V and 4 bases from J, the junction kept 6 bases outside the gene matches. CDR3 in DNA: TGTGCCAGCACGAAAGGGACTAGCGGGAGTTACGAGCAGTACTTC. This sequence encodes CASTKGTSGSYEQYF.

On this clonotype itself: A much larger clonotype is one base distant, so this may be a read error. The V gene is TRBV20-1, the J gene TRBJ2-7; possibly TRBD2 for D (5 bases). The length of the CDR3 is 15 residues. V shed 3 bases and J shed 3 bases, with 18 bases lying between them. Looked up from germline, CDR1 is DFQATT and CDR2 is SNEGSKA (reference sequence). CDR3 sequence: CSASRGGSIVYEQYF. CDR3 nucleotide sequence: TGCAGTGCTAGCCGGGGTGGTAGCATCGTCTACGAGCAGTACTTC.

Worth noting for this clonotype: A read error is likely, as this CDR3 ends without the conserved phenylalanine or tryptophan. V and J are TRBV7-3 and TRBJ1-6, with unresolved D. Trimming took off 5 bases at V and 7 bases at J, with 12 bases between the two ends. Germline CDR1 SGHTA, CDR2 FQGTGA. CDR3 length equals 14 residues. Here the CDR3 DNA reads TGTGCCAGCAGCCCCGGCGGGCCAAATTCACCCCTCCACCTT. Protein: CASSPGGPNSPLHL.

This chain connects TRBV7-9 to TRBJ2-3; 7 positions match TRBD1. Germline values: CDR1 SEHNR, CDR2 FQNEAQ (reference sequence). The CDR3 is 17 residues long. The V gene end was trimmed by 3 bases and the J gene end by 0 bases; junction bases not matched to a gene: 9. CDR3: CASSFKGQRTSTDTQYF. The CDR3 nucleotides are TGTGCCAGCAGCTTCAAGGGACAGCGAACTAGCACAGATACGCAGTATTTT.

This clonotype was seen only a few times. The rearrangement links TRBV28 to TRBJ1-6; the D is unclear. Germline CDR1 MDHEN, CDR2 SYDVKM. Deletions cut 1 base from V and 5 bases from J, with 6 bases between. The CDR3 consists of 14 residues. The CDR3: CASSLLNNNSPLHF. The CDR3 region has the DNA TGTGCCAGCAGTTTATTAAATAATAATTCACCCCTCCACTTT.

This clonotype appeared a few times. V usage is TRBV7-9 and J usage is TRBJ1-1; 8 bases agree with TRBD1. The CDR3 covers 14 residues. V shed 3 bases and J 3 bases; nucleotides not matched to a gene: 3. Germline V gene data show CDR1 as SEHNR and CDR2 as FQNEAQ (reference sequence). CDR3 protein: CASSLGQDYTEAFF. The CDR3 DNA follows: TGTGCCAGCAGCTTGGGACAGGACTACACTGAAGCTTTCTTT.

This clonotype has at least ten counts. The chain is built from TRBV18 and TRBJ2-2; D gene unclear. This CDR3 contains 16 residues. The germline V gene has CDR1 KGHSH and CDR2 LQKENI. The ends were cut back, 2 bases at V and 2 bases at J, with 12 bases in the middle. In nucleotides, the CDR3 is TGTGCCAGCTCACCATGGCTCCAAACCAACACCGGGGAGCTGTTTTTT. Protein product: CASSPWLQTNTGELFF.

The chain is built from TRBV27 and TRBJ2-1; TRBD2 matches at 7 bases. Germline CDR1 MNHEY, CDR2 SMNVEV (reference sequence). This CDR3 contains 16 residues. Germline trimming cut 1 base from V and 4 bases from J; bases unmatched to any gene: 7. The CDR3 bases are TGTGCCAGCAGTTTATTTGGCGGGAGACAATACAATGAGCAGTTCTTC. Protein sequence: CASSLFGGRQYNEQFF.

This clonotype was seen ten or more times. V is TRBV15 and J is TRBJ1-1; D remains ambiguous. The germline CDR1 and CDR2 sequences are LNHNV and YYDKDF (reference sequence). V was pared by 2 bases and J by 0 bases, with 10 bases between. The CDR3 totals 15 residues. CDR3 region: CATSRPTHLNTEAFF. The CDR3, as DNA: TGTGCCACCAGCAGACCGACACATCTGAACACTGAAGCTTTCTTT.

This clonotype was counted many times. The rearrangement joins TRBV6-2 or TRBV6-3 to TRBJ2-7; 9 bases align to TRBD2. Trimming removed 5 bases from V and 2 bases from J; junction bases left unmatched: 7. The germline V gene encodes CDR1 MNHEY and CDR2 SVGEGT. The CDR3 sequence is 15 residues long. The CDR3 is CASSPSGLATYEQYF. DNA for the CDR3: TGTGCCAGCAGTCCCTCCGGACTAGCGACCTACGAGCAGTACTTC.

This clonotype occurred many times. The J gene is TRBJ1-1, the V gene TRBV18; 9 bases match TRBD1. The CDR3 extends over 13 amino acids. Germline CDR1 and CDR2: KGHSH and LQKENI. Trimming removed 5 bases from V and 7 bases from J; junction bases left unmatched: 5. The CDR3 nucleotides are TGTGCCAGCTCAGGGACAGGGAATGATGAAGCTTTCTTT. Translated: CASSGTGNDEAFF.

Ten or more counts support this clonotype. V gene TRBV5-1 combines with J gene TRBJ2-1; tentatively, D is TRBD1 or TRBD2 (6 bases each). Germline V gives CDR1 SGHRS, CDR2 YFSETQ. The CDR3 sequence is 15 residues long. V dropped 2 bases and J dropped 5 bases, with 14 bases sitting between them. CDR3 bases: TGCGCCAGCAGCTTTGGGGGGCGGGGAAACAATGAGCAGTTCTTC. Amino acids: CASSFGGRGNNEQFF.

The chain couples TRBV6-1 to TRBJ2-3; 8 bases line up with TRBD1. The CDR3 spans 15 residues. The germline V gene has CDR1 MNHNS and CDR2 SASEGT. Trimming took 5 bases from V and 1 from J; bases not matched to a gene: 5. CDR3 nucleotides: TGTGCCAGCAGTAGGACAGGGCCGGGCACAGATACGCAGTATTTT. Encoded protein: CASSRTGPGTDTQYF.

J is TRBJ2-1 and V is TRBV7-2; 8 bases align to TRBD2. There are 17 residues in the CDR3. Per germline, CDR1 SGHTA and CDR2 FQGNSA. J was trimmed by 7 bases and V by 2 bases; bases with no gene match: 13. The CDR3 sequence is CASSLYFGASGSNEQFF. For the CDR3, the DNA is TGTGCCAGCAGCTTATACTTCGGGGCTAGCGGGTCGAATGAGCAGTTCTTC. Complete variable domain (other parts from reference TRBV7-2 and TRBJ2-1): GAGVSQSPSNKVTEKGKDVELRCDPISGHTALYWYRQSLGQGLEFLIYFQGNSAPDKSGLPSDRFSAERTGGSVSTLTIQRTQQEDSAVYLCASSLYFGASGSNEQFFGPGTRLTVL.

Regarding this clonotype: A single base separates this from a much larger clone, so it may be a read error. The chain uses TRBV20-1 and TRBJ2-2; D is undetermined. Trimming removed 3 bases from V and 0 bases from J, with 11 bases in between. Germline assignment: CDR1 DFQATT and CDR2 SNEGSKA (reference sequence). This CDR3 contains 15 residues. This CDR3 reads CSASQEITNTGELFF. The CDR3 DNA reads TGCAGTGCTAGCCAGGAGATCACGAACACCGGGGAGCTGTTTTTT.

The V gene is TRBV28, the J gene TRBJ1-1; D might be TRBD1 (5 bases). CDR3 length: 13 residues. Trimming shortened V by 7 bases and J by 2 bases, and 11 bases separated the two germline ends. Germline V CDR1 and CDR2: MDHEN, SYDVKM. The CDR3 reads CASTDKINTEAFF. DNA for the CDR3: TGTGCCAGCACGGACAAGATAAACACTGAAGCTTTCTTT.